Below are 7 T cell receptor beta chains sequenced from a single sample in a study of metastatic and nonmetastatic thyroid tumors. Until they underwent thyroid surgery, no patient had received any treatment. MiXCR re-clonotyped the PCR reads for TCRdb. The sample lists around 45,000 clones; 16% were seen once. Sequenced input: blood. These receptors originate from a female donor with papillary thyroid cancer or a benign thyroid nodule (not recorded which). Some clones in this sample may be carry-over from other donors' samples.

About this clone itself: Different DNA sequences within this sample yield the same CDR3. The rearrangement links TRBV6-1 to TRBJ1-5; no clear D. The CDR3 is 12 residues long. Germline V lookup: CDR1 MNHNS, CDR2 SASEGT. The V end lost 6 bases, the J end lost 4 bases, and 7 bases lay between the germline ends. This chain's CDR3 is CASSRPNQPQHF. The DNA of the CDR3 is TGTGCCAGCAGCCGACCTAATCAGCCCCAGCATTTT.

This clone was recorded at least ten times. The CDR3 DNA reads as TGTGCCAGCAGTTTTATAGCGGGAGGAGGTACCGGGGAGCTGTTTTTT. Its protein is CASSFIAGGGTGELFF. V usage is TRBV12-3 or TRBV12-4 and J usage is TRBJ2-2; TRBD2 aligns across 10 bases. The V segment lost 3 bases and the J segment 5 bases; nucleotides outside the gene matches: 6. The CDR3 runs 16 residues.

This clone has ten or more counts. V usage is TRBV30 and J usage is TRBJ2-6, with 7 bases that match TRBD2. Germline CDR1 reads GTSNPN; CDR2 reads SVGIG (reference sequence). The J segment lost 4 bases and the V segment lost 3 bases, leaving 15 bases of the junction unmatched. The CDR3 loop spans 18 amino acids. CDR3 in amino acids: CAWRGGRTRVGGANVLTF. The DNA for the CDR3 is TGTGCCTGGAGGGGAGGGAGGACGCGGGTTGGAGGGGCCAACGTCCTGACTTTC.

Ten or more counts support this clone. This rearrangement joins TRBV28 to TRBJ1-2; D unresolved. CDR3 length: 11 residues. Between the trimmed V and J ends, which lost 6 bases and 7 bases, there was a span of 9 bases. Germline V gene lookup returns CDR1 MDHEN and CDR2 SYDVKM. The chain's CDR3 is CASSSNGGYTF. The DNA for the CDR3 is TGTGCCAGCAGCAGTAATGGTGGCTACACCTTC.

This clone appeared many times. The rearrangement joins TRBV2 to TRBJ2-5; no firm D call. The germline gives CDR1 SNHLY, CDR2 FYNNEI. The CDR3 runs 12 residues. Trimming cost V 3 bases and J 4 bases, with 6 bases left between them. CDR3 amino acids: CASSEEGETQYF. CDR3 sequence (DNA): TGTGCCAGCAGTGAGGAAGGAGAGACCCAGTACTTC.

In regard to this clone: An end of the junction does not agree with germline; a read error may underlie this. The J gene is TRBJ2-7, the V gene TRBV11-3, with unresolved D. Per germline, CDR1 SGHNT and CDR2 YENEEA. The CDR3 runs 15 residues. This CDR3 reads CAQRTRSRPSYDQYF. The CDR3 DNA reads as TGTGCCCAGCGTACCCGGAGCAGGCCCTCCTACGATCAGTACTTC. Based on the CDR3 plus reference TRBV11-3 and TRBJ2-7, the full variable domain is EAGVVQSPRYKIIEKKQPVAFWCNPISGHNTLYWYLQNLGQGPELLIRYENEEAVDDSQLPKDRFSAERLKGVDSTLKIQPAELGDSAVYLCAQRTRSRPSYDQYFGPGTRLTVT.

This clone has a count of ten or more. V usage is TRBV18 and J usage is TRBJ2-2, with TRBD1 identical over 9 bases. CDR3 length equals 15 residues. Germline trimming cut 2 bases from V and 4 bases from J; bases unmatched to any gene: 2. CDR1 KGHSH and CDR2 LQKENI come from the germline V gene. In nucleotides, the CDR3 is TGTGCCAGCTCACCAAGACAGGGGGGCACCGGGGAGCTGTTTTTT. It specifies CASSPRQGGTGELFF.